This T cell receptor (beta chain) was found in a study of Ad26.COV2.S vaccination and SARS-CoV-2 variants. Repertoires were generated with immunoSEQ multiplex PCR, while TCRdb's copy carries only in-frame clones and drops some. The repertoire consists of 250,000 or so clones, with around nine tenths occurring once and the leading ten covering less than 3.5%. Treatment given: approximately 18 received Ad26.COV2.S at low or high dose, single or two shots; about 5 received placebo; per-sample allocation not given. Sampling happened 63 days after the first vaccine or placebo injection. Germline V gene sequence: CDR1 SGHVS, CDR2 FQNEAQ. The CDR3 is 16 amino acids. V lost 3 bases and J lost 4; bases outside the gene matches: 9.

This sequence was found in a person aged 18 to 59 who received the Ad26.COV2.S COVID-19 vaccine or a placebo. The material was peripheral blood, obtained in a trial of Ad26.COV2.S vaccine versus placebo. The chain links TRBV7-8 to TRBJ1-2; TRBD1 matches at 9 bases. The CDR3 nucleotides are TGTGCCAGCAGCTTGAGATGGGACAGGGTTTTCTATGGCTACACCTTC. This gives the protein CASSLRWDRVFYGYTF.